This entry describes one T cell receptor beta chain. Clones were read by immunoSEQ multiplex PCR, and TCRdb kept only the in-frame ones, dropping some. Of over 55,000 clones in the sample, roughly 93% were seen once. The CDR3 is 15 amino acids. CDR1 and CDR2 from the germline V gene are SEHNR and FQNEAQ (reference sequence). The germline V and J ends were trimmed by 4 bases and 3 bases, with 12 bases remaining between them. This specimen comes from a study of T cell changes during pregnancy in multiple sclerosis. This TCR derives from a female donor with multiple sclerosis, enrolled in a pregnancy study. The rearrangement links TRBV7-9 to TRBJ1-4, with D perhaps TRBD1 (6 bases). The sample here was peripheral blood, taken after pregnancy. CDR3 residues: CASSSVGGANEKLFF. The CDR3 DNA reads as TGTGCCAGCAGCTCCGTAGGGGGAGCTAATGAAAAACTGTTTTTT. The entire variable domain, with the rest obtained from reference TRBV7-9 and TRBJ1-4, is as follows: DTGVSQNPRHKITKRGQNVTFRCDPISEHNRLYWYRQTLGQGPEFLTYFQNEAQLEKSRLLSDRFSAERPKGSFSTLEIQRTEQGDSAMYLCASSSVGGANEKLFFGSGTQLSVL.